Below, one T cell receptor (beta chain) is given with its context. Germline V CDR1 and CDR2: MNHEY, SMNVEV (reference sequence). Trimming cost V 4 bases and J 0 bases, with 25 bases left between them. CDR3 length: 19 residues. These data are taken from a study of T cell changes during pregnancy in multiple sclerosis. Clones were read by immunoSEQ multiplex PCR, and TCRdb kept only the in-frame ones, dropping some. The table has 36,000 or so clones, about 89% seen once. This TCR was sampled from a female donor with multiple sclerosis, enrolled in a pregnancy study. Sequenced here: CD8+ T cells from peripheral blood mononuclear cells, sampled in the third trimester of pregnancy. This chain connects TRBV27 to TRBJ2-7; D perhaps matches TRBD1 (6 bases). CDR3 residues: CASSSASRDIISSSYEQYF. The CDR3 region has the DNA TGTGCCAGCAGTTCCGCGTCCCGGGACATTATATCAAGCTCCTACGAGCAGTACTTC.